This T cell receptor (beta chain) was sequenced in a study of a mutant IDH1 vaccine in newly diagnosed glioma. For the study at large: Week 35 was safety follow-up visit V12; week 47 was end-of-study visit V13.

Time point in this sample: week 47, end of study. Each dose of the vaccine consisted of 300 ug of mutant IDH1 20-mer peptide, with topical imiquimod. Repertoires were generated with immunoSEQ multiplex PCR, while TCRdb's copy carries only in-frame clones and drops some. Of about 56,000 clones in the sample, around 86% were seen once. In regard to this clone: The antigen remains undetermined. This sample also contains other DNA sequences that code for the same CDR3.

Material: PBMCs, obtained from a glioma patient whose treatment included an IDH1 peptide vaccine. The TCR comes from a woman aged 45 to 65 with glioma.

The CDR3: CASSLLGTGELFF. CDR3 in DNA: TGTGCCAGCAGCTTATTGGGTACCGGGGAGCTGTTTTTT. This sequence joins TRBV7-3 and TRBJ2-2; no clear D. The V end was cut by 2 bases, the J end by 5 bases, with 6 bases between. CDR3 length: 13 residues. Germline CDR1 reads SGHTA; CDR2 reads FQGTGA.